The clone carrying this TCR beta chain came up many times. The antigen is unknown. The CDR3 runs 16 residues. The germline V gene has CDR1 LGHNA and CDR2 YNFKEQ. Trimming removed 3 bases from V and 9 bases from J, with 18 bases in between. This record comes from a study of CD8 T cells in ankylosing spondylitis. Study outcomes and limitations: Disease-linked clones reportedly concentrated significantly in matched ankylosing spondylitis synovial fluid. Ankylosing spondylitis blood appeared to be characterized by a TCR beta motif of several highly homologous variants.

One entry per CDR3 protein results from TCRdb running MiXCR on the 5' RACE reads. The sample contains fewer than 550,000 distinct CDR3 sequences, over 4% of which appear only once. The TCR originated in a male donor with ankylosing spondylitis. Material: blood, either unsorted or a sorted T cell fraction (not recorded which). The chain is built from TRBV4-2 and TRBJ1-6, with TRBD1 as a possible D gene (5 bases). The CDR3 DNA reads TGTGCCAGCAGCCAGGCCAGGGAGAGAGGTATTTCACCCCTCCACTTT. Translation gives CASSQARERGISPLHF.